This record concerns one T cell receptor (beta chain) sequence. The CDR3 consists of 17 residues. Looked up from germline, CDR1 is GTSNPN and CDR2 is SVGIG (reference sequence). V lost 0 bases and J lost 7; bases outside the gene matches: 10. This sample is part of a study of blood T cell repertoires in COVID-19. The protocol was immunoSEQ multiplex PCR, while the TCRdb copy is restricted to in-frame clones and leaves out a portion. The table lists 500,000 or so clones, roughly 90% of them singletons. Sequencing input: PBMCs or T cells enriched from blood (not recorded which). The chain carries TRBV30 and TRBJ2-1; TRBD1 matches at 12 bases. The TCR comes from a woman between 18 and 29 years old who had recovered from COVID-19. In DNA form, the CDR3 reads TGTGCCTGGAGTGTAGGGGTCCGGGACAGGGGGCCAAATGAGCAGTTCTTC. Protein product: CAWSVGVRDRGPNEQFF.